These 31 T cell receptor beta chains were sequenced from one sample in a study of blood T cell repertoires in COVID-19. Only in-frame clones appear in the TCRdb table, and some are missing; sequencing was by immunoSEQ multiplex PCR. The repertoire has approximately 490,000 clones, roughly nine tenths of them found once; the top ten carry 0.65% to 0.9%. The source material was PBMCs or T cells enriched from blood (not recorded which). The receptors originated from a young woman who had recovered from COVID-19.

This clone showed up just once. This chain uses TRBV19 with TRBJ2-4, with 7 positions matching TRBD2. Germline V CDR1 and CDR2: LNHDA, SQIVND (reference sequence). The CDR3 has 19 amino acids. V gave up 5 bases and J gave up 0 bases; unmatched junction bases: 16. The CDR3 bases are TGTGCCAGTAGTGCGACCGAAGCCCGCGGGAGCGTAGCCAAAAACATTCAGTACTTC. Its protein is CASSATEARGSVAKNIQYF.

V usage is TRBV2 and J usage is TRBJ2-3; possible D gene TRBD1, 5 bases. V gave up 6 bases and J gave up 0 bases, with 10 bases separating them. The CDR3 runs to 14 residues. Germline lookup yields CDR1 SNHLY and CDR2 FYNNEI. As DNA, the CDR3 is TGTGCCAGCAGACAGGATATTAGCACAGATACGCAGTATTTT. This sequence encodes CASRQDISTDTQYF. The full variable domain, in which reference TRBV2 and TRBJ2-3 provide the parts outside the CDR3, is EPEVTQTPSHQVTQMGQEVILRCVPISNHLYFYWYRQILGQKVEFLVSFYNNEISEKSEIFDDQFSVERPDGSNFTLKIRSTKLEDSAMYFCASRQDISTDTQYFGPGTRLTVL.

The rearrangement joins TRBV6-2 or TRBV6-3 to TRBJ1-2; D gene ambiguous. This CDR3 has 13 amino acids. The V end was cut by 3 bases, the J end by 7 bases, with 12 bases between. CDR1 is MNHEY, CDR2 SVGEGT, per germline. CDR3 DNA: TGTGCCAGCAGTTATAGGCGGGAGTTTGGCTACACCTTC. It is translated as CASSYRREFGYTF.

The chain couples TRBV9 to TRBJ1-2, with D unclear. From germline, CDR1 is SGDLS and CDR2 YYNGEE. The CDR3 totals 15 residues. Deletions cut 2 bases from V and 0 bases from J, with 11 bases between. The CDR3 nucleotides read TGTGCCAGCAGCGTCCACAGTTCTACTAACTATGGCTACACCTTC. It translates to CASSVHSSTNYGYTF.

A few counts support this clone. CDR3 loop: CASSLVGGTEAFF. CDR3 nucleotide sequence: TGTGCCAGCAGTTTAGTAGGGGGCACTGAAGCTTTCTTT. The chain joins TRBV27 to TRBJ1-1, with D tentatively TRBD1 (6 bases). CDR3 size: 13 residues. Trimming shortened V by 2 bases and J by 4 bases, and 8 bases separated the two germline ends. Germline loops: CDR1 MNHEY, CDR2 SMNVEV (reference sequence).

Written as DNA, the CDR3 is TGTGCCACCAGCAGAGTATTGTCGAGCGGGGAAAAACTGTTTTTT. This encodes CATSRVLSSGEKLFF. The V and J genes are TRBV15 and TRBJ1-4; D call uncertain. CDR1 is LNHNV, CDR2 YYDKDF, per germline (reference sequence). The ends were cut back, 1 base at V and 8 bases at J, with 14 bases in the middle. The CDR3 has 15 amino acids.

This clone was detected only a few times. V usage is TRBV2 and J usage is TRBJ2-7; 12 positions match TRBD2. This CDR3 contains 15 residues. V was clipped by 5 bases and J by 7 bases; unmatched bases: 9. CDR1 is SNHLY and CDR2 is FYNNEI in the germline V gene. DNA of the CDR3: TGTGCCAGCAGTCCACCTAGCGGGGGGGCAGGGGAGCAGTACTTC. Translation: CASSPPSGGAGEQYF.

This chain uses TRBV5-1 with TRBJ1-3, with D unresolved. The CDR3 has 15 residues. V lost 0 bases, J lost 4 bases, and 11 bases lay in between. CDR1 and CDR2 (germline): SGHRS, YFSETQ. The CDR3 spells CASSLGPPGGNTIYF. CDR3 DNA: TGCGCCAGCAGCTTGGGGCCTCCGGGGGGAAACACCATATATTTT.

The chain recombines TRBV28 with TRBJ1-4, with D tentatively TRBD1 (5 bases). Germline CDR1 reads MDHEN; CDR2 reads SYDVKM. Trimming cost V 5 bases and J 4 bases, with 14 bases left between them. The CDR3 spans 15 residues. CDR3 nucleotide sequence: TGTGCCAGCAGTGCGGGGACTGTGGATAATGAAAAACTGTTTTTT. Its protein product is CASSAGTVDNEKLFF. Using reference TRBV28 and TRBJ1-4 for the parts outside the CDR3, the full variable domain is DVKVTQSSRYLVKRTGEKVFLECVQDMDHENMFWYRQDPGLGLRLIYFSYDVKMKEKGDIPEGYSVSREKKERFSLILESASTNQTSMYLCASSAGTVDNEKLFFGSGTQLSVL.

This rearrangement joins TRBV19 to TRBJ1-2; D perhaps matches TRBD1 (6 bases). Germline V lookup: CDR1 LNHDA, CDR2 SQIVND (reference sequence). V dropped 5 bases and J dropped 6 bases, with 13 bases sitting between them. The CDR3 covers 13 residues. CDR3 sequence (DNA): TGTGCCAGTAGTCCACAACAGGGAGATGGCTACACCTTC. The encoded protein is CASSPQQGDGYTF.

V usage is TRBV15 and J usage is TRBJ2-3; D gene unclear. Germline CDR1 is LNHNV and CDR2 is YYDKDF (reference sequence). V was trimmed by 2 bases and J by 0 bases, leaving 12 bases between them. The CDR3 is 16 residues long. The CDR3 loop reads CATSRPTFSSTDTQYF. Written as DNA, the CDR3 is TGTGCCACCAGCAGACCGACTTTCTCTAGCACAGATACGCAGTATTTT.

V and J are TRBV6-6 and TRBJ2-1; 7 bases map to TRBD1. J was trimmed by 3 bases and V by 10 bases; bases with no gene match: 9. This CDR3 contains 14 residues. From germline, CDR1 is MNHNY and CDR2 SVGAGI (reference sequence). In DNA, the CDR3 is TGTGCCACTTCAACCGGGACAGACTACAATGAGCAGTTCTTC. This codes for CATSTGTDYNEQFF.

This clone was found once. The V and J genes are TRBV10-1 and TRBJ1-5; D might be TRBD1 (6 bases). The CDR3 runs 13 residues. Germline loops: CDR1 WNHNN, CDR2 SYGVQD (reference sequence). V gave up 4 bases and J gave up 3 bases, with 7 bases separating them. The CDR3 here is CASSGDNNQPQHF. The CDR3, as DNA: TGCGCCAGCAGTGGGGACAACAATCAGCCCCAGCATTTT.

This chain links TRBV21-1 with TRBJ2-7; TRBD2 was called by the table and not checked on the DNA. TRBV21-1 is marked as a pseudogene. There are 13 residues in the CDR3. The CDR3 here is CASMGTGRIEQYF. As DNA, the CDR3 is TGTGCCAGCATGGGGACTGGAAGAATCGAGCAGTACTTC.

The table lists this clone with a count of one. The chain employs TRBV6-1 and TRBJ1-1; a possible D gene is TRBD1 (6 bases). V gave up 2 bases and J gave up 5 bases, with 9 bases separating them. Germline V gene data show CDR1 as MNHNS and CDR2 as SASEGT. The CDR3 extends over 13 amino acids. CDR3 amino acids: CASSETGSTEAFF. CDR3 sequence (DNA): TGTGCCAGCAGTGAAACAGGGTCTACTGAAGCTTTCTTT.

The CDR3 is CASSPGREAAYGYTF. The CDR3 DNA is TGTGCCAGCTCACCAGGCAGGGAGGCGGCCTATGGCTACACCTTC. The J gene is TRBJ1-2, the V gene TRBV18, with a tentative D call TRBD1 (5 bases). Trimming removed 2 bases from V and 4 bases from J, with 14 bases in between. Germline CDR1 is KGHSH and CDR2 is LQKENI. The CDR3 length is 15 residues.

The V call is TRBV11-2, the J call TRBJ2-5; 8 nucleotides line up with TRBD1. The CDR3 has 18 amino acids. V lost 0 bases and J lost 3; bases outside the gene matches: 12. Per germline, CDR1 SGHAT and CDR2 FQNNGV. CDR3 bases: TGTGCCAGCAGCTTAGATGTCGCAGGGGGCGCGTTTGAAGAGACCCAGTACTTC. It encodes CASSLDVAGGAFEETQYF.

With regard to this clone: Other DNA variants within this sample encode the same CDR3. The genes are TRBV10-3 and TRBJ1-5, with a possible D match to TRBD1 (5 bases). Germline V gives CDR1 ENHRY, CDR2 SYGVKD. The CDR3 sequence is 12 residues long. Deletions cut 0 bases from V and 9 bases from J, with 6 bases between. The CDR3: CAISESGGPQHF. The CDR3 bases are TGTGCCATCAGTGAGTCGGGGGGGCCCCAGCATTTT.

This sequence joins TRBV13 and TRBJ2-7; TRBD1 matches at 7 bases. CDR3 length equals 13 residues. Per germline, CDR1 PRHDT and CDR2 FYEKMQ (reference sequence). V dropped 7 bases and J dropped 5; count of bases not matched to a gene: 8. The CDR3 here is CASNLGQKDEQYF. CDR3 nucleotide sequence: TGTGCCAGCAACCTGGGACAGAAAGACGAGCAGTACTTC.

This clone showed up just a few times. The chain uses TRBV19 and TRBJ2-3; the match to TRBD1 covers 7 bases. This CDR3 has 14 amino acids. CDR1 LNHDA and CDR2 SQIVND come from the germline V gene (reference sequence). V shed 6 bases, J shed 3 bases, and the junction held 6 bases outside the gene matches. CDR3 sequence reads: CASSRTGGTDTQYF. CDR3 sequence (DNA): TGTGCCAGTAGCAGGACAGGTGGTACAGATACGCAGTATTTT.

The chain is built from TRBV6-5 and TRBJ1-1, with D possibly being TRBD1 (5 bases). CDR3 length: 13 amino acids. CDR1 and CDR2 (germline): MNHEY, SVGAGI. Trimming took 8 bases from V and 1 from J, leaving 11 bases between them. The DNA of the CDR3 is TGTGCCAGCGAACAGGTTACGAACACTGAAGCTTTCTTT. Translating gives CASEQVTNTEAFF.

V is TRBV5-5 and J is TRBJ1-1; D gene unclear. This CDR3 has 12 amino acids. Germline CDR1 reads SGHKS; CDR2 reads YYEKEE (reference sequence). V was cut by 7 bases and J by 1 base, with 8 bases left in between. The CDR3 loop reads CASSVQNTEAFF. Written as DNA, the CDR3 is TGTGCCAGCTCGGTTCAGAACACTGAAGCTTTCTTT.

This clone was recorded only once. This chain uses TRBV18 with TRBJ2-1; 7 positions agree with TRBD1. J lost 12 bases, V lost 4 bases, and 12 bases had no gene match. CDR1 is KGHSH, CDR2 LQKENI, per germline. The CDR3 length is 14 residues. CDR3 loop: CASSREFTRTGQFF. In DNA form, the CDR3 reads TGTGCCAGCTCACGAGAATTTACCCGGACAGGGCAGTTCTTC.

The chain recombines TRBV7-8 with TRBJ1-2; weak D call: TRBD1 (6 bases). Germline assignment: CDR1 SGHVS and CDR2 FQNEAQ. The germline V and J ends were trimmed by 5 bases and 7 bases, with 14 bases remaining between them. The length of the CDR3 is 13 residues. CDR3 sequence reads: CASSLLRGFGYTF. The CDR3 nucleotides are TGTGCCAGCAGCCTCCTCAGGGGATTTGGCTACACCTTC.

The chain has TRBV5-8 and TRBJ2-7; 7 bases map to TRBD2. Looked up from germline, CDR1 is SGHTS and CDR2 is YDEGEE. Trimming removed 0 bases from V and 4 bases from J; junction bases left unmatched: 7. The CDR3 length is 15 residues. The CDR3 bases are TGTGCCAGCAGCTTGGAGATGGGACTACAATACGAGCAGTACTTC. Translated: CASSLEMGLQYEQYF.

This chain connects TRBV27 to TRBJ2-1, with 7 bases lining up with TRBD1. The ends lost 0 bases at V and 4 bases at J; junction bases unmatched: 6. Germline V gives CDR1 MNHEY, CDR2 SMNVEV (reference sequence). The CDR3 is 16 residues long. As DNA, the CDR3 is TGTGCCAGCAGTTTATCTCCAGCAGGGGGATACAATGAGCAGTTCTTC. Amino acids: CASSLSPAGGYNEQFF.

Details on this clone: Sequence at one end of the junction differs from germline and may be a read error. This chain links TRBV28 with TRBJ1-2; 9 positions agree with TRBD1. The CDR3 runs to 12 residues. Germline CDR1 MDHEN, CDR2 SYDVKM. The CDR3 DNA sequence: TGTGCCAGCAGTTCCGACAGGGGGGGAACCAACTTC. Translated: CASSSDRGGTNF.

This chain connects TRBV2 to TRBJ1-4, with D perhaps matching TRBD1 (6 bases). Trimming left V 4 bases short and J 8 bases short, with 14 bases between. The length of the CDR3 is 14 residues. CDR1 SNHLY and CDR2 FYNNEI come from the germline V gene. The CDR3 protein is CASSVRQVGEKLFF. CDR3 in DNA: TGTGCCAGCAGTGTACGACAGGTGGGAGAAAAACTGTTTTTT.

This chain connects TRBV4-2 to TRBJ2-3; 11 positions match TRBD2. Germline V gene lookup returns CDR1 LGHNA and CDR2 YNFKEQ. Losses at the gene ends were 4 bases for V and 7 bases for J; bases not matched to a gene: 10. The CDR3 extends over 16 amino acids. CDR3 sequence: CASSPNWASGGHTQYF. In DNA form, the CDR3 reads TGTGCCAGCAGCCCCAATTGGGCTAGCGGGGGGCATACGCAGTATTTT.

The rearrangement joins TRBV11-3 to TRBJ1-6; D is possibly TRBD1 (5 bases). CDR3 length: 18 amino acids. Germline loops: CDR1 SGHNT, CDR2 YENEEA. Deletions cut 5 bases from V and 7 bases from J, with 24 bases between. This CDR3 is CASSLWTSSDITNSPLHF. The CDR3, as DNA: TGTGCCAGCAGCCTTTGGACAAGCAGTGATATAACAAATTCACCCCTCCACTTT.

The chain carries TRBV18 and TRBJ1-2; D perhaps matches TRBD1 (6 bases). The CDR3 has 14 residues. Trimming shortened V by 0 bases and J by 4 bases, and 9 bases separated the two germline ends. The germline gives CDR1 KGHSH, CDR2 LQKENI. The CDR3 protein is CASSPPGAGYGYTF. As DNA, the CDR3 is TGTGCCAGCTCACCACCGGGGGCTGGCTATGGCTACACCTTC.